This T cell receptor beta chain was recovered during a study of blood T cells in healthy people across ages. The CDR3 is 15 amino acids. Unmatched junction bases numbered 8, after V lost 0 bases and J lost 7 bases. Germline CDR1 is SGHAT and CDR2 is FQNNGV. This clonotype has just one count. A second about 7 to 11 cycle PCR used barcoded and J-beta primers. TCRdb re-derived calls from the 5' RACE reads in MiXCR, one entry per CDR3 protein. The sample has just over 800,000 distinct CDR3 sequences; around 62% are singletons. This sequence was found in a man aged 25 to 40 in good health. Sequences were obtained from blood. This chain connects TRBV11-2 to TRBJ2-5; 7 nucleotides align to TRBD2. The CDR3 bases are TGTGCCAGCAGCTTAGAACGGGGGGAGGGTGGGACCCAGTACTTC. Residues: CASSLERGEGGTQYF.